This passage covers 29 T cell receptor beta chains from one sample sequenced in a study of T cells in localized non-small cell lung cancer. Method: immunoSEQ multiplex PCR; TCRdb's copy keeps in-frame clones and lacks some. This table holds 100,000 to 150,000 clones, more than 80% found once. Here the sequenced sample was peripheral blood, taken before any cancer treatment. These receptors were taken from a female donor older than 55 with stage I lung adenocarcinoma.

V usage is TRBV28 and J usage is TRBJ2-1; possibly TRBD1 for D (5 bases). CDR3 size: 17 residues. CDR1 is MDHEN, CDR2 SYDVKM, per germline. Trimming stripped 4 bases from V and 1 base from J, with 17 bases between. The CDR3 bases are TGTGCCAGCAGTTCGGCTGCCGGGCAGGGTTCCTACAATGAGCAGTTCTTC. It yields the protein CASSSAAGQGSYNEQFF. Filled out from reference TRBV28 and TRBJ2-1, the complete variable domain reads DVKVTQSSRYLVKRTGEKVFLECVQDMDHENMFWYRQDPGLGLRLIYFSYDVKMKEKGDIPEGYSVSREKKERFSLILESASTNQTSMYLCASSSAAGQGSYNEQFFGPGTRLTVL.

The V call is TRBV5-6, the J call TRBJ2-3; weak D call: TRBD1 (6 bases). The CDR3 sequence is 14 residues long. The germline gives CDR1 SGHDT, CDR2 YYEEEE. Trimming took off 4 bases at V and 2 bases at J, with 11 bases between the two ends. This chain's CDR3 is CASSHRVSTDTQYF. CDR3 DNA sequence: TGTGCCAGCAGCCACAGGGTTTCCACAGATACGCAGTATTTT.

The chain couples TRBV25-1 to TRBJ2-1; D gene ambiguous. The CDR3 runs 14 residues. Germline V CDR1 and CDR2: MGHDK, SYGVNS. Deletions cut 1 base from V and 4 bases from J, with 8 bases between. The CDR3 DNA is TGTGCCAGCAGTGAATCGGGCGGATACAATGAGCAGTTCTTC. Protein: CASSESGGYNEQFF.

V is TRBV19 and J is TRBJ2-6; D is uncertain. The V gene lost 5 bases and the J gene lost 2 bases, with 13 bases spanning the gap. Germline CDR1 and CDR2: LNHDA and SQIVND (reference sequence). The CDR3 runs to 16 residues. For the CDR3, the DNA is TGTGCCAGTAGTTCCCTATCCTTAACTGGGGCCAACGTCCTGACTTTC. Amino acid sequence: CASSSLSLTGANVLTF.

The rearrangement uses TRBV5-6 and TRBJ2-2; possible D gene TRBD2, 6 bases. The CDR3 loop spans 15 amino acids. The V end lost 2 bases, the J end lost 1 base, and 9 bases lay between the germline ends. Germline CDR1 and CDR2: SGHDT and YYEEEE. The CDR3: CASSLISGNTGELFF. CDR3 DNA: TGTGCCAGCAGCTTAATTAGCGGGAACACCGGGGAGCTGTTTTTT.

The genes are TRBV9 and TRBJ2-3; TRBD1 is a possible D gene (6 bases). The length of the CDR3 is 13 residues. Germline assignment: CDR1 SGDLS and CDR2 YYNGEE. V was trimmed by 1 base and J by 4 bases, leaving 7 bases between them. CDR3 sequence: CASSVSGADTQYF. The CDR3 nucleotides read TGTGCCAGCAGCGTATCAGGGGCAGATACGCAGTATTTT.

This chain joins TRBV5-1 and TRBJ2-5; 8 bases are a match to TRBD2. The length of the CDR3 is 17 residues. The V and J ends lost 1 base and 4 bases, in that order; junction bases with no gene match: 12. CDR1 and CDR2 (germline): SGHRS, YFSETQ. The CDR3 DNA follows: TGCGCCAGCAGCTTGTTGGCTAGCGGGTTGTTTGGAGAGACCCAGTACTTC. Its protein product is CASSLLASGLFGETQYF. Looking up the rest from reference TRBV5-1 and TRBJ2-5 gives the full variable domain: KAGVTQTPRYLIKTRGQQVTLSCSPISGHRSVSWYQQTPGQGLQFLFEYFSETQRNKGNFPGRFSGRQFSNSRSEMNVSTLELGDSALYLCASSLLASGLFGETQYFGPGTRLLVL.

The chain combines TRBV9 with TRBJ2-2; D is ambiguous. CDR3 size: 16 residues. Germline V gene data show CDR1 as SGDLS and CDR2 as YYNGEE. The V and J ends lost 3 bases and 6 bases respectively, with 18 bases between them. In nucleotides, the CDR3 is TGTGCCAGCAGCGGAAACAGTAGGGCTGGGGCCGGGGAGCTGTTTTTT. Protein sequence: CASSGNSRAGAGELFF.

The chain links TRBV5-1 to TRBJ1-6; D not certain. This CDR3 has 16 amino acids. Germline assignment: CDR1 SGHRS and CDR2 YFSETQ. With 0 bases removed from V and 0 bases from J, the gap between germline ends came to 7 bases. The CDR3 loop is CASSLESTSYNSPLHF. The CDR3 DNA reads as TGCGCCAGCAGCTTGGAGAGTACCTCCTATAATTCACCCCTCCACTTT.

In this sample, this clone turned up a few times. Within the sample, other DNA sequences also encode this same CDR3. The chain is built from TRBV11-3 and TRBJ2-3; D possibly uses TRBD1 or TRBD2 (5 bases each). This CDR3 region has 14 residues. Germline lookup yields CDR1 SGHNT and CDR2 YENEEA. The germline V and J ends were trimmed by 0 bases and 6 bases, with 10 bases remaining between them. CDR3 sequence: CASSLDGGTDTQYF. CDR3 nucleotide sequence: TGTGCCAGCAGCTTAGATGGGGGTACGGATACGCAGTATTTT.

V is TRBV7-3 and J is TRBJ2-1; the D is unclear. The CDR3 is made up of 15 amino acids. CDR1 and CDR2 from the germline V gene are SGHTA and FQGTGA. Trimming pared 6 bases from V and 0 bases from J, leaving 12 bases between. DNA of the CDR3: TGTGCCAGCAGTAGAAGCGTGAACTCCTACAATGAGCAGTTCTTC. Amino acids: CASSRSVNSYNEQFF.

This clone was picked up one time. DNA for the CDR3: TGTGCCAGCAGGGGGGGACAGGAGCCTTATCAGCCCCAGCATTTT. It codes for CASRGGQEPYQPQHF. The chain recombines TRBV28 with TRBJ1-5; the match to TRBD1 covers 8 bases. After removal of 6 bases from V and 5 bases from J, the junction contained 9 bases not matched to a gene. Germline V lookup: CDR1 MDHEN, CDR2 SYDVKM. The CDR3 extends over 15 amino acids.

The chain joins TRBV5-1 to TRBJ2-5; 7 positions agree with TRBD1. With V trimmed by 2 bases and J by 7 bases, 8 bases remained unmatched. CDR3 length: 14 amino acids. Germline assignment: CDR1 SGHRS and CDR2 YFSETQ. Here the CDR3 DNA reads TGCGCCAGCAGCTTTGGGACAGTTGACGGGACCCAGTACTTC. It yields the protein CASSFGTVDGTQYF.

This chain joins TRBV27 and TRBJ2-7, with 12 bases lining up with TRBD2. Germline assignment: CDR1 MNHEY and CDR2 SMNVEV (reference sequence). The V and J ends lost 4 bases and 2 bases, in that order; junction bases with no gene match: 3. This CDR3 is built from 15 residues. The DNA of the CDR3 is TGTGCCAGCAGTTACCGACTAGCGGGGGCCTACGAGCAGTACTTC. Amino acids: CASSYRLAGAYEQYF.

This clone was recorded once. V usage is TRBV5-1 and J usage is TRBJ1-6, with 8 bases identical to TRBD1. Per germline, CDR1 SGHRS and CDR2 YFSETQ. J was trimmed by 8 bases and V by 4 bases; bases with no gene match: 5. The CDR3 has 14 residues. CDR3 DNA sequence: TGCGCCAGCAGCCAGACAGGGGCGGATTCACCCCTCCACTTT. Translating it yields CASSQTGADSPLHF.

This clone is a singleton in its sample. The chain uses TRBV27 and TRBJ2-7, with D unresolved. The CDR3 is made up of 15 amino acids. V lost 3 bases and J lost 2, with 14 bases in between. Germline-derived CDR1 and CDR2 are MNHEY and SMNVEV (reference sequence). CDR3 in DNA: TGTGCCAGCAGTTTGGACGCCGATGGCCCCTACGAGCAGTACTTC. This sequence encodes CASSLDADGPYEQYF.

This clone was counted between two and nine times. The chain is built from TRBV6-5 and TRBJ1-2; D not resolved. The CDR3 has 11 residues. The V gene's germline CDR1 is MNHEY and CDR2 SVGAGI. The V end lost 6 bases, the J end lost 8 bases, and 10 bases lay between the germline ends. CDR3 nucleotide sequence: TGTGCCAGCAGGGGATCGGAGGGCTACACCTTC. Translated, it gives CASRGSEGYTF.

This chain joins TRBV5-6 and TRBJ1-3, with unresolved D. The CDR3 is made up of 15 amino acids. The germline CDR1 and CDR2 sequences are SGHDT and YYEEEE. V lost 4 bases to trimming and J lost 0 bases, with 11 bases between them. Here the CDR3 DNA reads TGTGCCAGCAGCCAAACGAATAACTCTGGAAACACCATATATTTT. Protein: CASSQTNNSGNTIYF.

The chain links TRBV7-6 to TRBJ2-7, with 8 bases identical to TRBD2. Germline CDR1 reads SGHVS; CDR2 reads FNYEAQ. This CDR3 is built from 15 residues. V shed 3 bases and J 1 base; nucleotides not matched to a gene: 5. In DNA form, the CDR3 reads TGTGCCAGCAGCTTCACTAGCGGAAGATCCTACGAGCAGTACTTC. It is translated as CASSFTSGRSYEQYF. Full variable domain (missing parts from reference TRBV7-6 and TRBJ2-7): GAGVSQSPRYKVTKRGQDVALRCDPISGHVSLYWYRQALGQGPEFLTYFNYEAQQDKSGLPNDRFSAERPEGSISTLTIQRTEQRDSAMYRCASSFTSGRSYEQYFGPGTRLTVT.

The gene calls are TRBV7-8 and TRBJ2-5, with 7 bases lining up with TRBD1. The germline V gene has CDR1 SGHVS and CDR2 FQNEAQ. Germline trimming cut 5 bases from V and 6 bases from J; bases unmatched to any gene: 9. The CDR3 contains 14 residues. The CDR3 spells CASSARDSPKTQYF. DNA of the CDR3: TGTGCCAGCAGCGCCCGGGACAGCCCAAAGACCCAGTACTTC.

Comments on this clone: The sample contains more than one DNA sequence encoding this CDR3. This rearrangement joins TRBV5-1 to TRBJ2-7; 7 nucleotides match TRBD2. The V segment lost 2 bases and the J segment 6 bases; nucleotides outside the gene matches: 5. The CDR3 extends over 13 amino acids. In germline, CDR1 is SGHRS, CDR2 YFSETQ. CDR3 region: CASSLGREGEQYF. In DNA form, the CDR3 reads TGCGCCAGCAGCTTAGGCAGGGAGGGCGAGCAGTACTTC.

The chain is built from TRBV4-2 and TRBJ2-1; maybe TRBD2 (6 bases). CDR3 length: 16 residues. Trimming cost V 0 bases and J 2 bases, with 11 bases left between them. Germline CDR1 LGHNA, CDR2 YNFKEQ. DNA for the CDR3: TGTGCCAGCAGCCAAGATTTGCTAGCGACCTACAATGAGCAGTTCTTC. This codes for CASSQDLLATYNEQFF.

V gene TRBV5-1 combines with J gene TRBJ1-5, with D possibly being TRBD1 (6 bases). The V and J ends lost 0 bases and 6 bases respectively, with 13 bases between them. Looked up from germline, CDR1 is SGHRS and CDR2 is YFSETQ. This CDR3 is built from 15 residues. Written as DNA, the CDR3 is TGCGCCAGCAGCTTGGGGACAACAGGGATTCAGCCCCAGCATTTT. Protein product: CASSLGTTGIQPQHF.

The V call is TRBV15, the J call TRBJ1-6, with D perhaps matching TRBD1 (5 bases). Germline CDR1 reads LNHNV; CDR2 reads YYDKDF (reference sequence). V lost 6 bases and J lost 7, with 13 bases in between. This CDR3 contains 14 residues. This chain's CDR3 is CATRNQGGNSPLHF. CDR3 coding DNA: TGTGCCACCAGAAACCAGGGAGGCAATTCACCCCTCCACTTT.

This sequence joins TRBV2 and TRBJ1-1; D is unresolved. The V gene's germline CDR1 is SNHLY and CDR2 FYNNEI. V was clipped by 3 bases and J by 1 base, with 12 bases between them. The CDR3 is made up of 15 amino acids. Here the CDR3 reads CASSDLGLQNTEAFF. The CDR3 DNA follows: TGTGCCAGCAGTGACCTCGGTTTACAGAACACTGAAGCTTTCTTT.

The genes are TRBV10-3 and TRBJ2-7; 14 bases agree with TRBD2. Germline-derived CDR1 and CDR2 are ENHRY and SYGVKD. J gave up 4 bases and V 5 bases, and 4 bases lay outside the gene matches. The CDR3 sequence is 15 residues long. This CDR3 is CAISKGLAGEYEQYF. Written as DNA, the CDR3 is TGTGCCATCAGTAAGGGACTAGCGGGAGAGTACGAGCAGTACTTC.

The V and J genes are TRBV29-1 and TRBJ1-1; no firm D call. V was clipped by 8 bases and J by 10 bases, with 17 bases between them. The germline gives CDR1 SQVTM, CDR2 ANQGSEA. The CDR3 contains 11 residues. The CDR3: CSPERASAAFF. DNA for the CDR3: TGCAGCCCCGAGAGGGCGTCGGCAGCTTTCTTT.

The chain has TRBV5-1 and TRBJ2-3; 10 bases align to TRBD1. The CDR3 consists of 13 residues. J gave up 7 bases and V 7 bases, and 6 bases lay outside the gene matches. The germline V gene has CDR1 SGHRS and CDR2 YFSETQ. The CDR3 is CASGTGETNTQYF. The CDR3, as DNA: TGCGCCAGCGGGACAGGGGAAACGAATACGCAGTATTTT.

The CDR3 coding sequence is TGCGCCAGCAGCGTAGCGGGAGGCACCTACAATGAGCAGTTCTTC. This translates into CASSVAGGTYNEQFF. The chain carries TRBV10-1 and TRBJ2-1; the match to TRBD2 covers 10 bases. Germline loops: CDR1 WNHNN, CDR2 SYGVQD (reference sequence). The CDR3 runs 15 residues. V shed 6 bases, J shed 2 bases, and the junction held 4 bases outside the gene matches.